This T cell receptor (beta chain) was sequenced in a study of graft-versus-host responses after intestinal transplantation. Study-level findings and limits: In recipient marrow, GvH clones were found, and some appeared first in ileum or blood.

A note on this clone: Antigen: not known.

The method was immunoSEQ multiplex PCR; TCRdb's version includes in-frame clones alone and lacks a portion of them. Among just under 30,000 clones listed, more than 70% were seen once. CDR1 SEHNR and CDR2 FQNEAQ come from the germline V gene (reference sequence). This CDR3 region has 16 residues. With V trimmed by 1 base and J by 6 bases, 10 bases remained unmatched. Graft material was processed, releasing intraepithelial and lamina propria lymphocytes. This sequence was found in a human patient who received an intestinal transplant, so some T cells may come from the graft donor. The chain links TRBV7-9 to TRBJ2-7; 9 nucleotides align to TRBD1. The sample here was ileum tissue, taken 98 days after intestinal transplantation. CDR3 sequence: CASSLGLNRGRPEQYF. CDR3 bases: TGTGCCAGCAGCTTAGGTCTTAACAGGGGGCGACCCGAGCAGTACTTC.